This TCR beta chain was sequenced in a study of shared clonotypes between healthy human individuals. DNA at 150 to 250 ng, roughly 27,000 T cell genomes, went into sorted-subset replicate PCRs. Profiled with immunoSEQ multiplex PCR; TCRdb holds only in-frame clones, not every one. The sample consists of 2 million to 2.5 million clones, approximately 93% of them appearing once. This CDR3 region has 14 residues. Germline V gives CDR1 SGHTA, CDR2 FQGNSA. Trimming removed 5 bases from V and 6 bases from J, with 13 bases in between. The clonotype originates from a man between 18 and 29 years old in good health. Some clones in this sample may be carry-over from other donors' samples. The chain links TRBV7-2 to TRBJ2-2, with TRBD2 as a possible D gene (6 bases). Material for sequencing was naive CD4+ T cells from PBMCs. Subset in this sample: CD45RA+ positively selected. Here the CDR3 DNA reads TGTGCCAGCAGCCTACAATCTAGCGCCGGGGAGCTGTTTTTT. Protein: CASSLQSSAGELFF.